These T cell receptor beta chains were read from a single sample in a study of T cells after yellow fever vaccination. TCRdb re-analysed the 5' RACE reads in MiXCR, keeping a single row per CDR3 protein. The table lists more than 95,000 distinct CDR3 sequences, approximately 7.1% of them singletons, with 2.7% in the top ten. The source was CD4+ T cells sorted from PBMCs, collected roughly seven weeks after the first yellow fever vaccination. The receptors come from a young man who received the YFV17D yellow fever vaccine. Each CDR3 is given with its conserved first and last residue. D genes are given only for firm matches. Where a row states a size, it is once, few, many or the class of an expanded clone; other rows omit it.

clone_size j_call v_call d_call cdr3_nt cdr3_aa
many TRBJ1-6 TRBV5-5 - TGTGCCAGCAGCTTAGCACAGGGTGATTCACCCCTCCACTTT CASSLAQGDSPLHF
many TRBJ2-3 TRBV5-1 TRBD1 TGCGCCAGCAGCTTGACTGGGACAGGGACAGATACGCAGTATTTT CASSLTGTGTDTQYF
many TRBJ2-7 TRBV30 - TGTGCCTGGAGGAGTAGCTCCTACGAGCAGTACTTC CAWRSSSYEQYF
many TRBJ2-5 TRBV27 TRBD1 TGTGCCAGTTCACAGGGGGGAGAGACCCAGTACTTC CASSQGGETQYF
- TRBJ2-5 TRBV15 TRBD1 TGTGCCACCAGCCGGGACAGGGTATCTTCGGAGACCCAGTACTTC CATSRDRVSSETQYF
many TRBJ2-3 TRBV7-2 - TGTGCCAGCAGCTTAGGATATGGGACAATCAGCGCAGATACGCAGTATTTT CASSLGYGTISADTQYF
many TRBJ1-1 TRBV19 - TGTGCCACCTTCTCGGACAGACACACTGAAGCTTTCTTT CATFSDRHTEAFF
few TRBJ2-2 TRBV2 TRBD2 TGTGCCAGCAGTGAACGGGGGGGCCCGGTTACCGGGGAGCTGTTTTTT CASSERGGPVTGELFF
many TRBJ1-1 TRBV12-3/TRBV12-4 - TGTGCCAGTACTATTGGCGGGGCTTTTGCCACTGAAGCTTTCTTT CASTIGGAFATEAFF
many TRBJ2-5 TRBV25-1 - TGTGCCAGCCGGGGAGGGGGGACCCAGTACTTC CASRGGGTQYF
few TRBJ2-6 TRBV25-1 - TGTGCCAGCAGTGAATCCCCAGGGGCGCAAGGGGCCAACGTCCTGACTTTC CASSESPGAQGANVLTF
- TRBJ2-5 TRBV6-2/TRBV6-3 - TGTGCCAGCAGTTACTCGTTCAGGGGAGAGACCCAGTACTTC CASSYSFRGETQYF
many TRBJ2-6 TRBV27 - TGTGCCAGCAAGGGGATCGGACAGTTCTCTGGGGCCAACGTCCTGACTTTC CASKGIGQFSGANVLTF
many TRBJ2-1 TRBV5-1 - TGCGCCAGCAGCTTGTTTGGGGCCGCGGGCCGCAGCTCCTACAATGAGCAGTTCTTC CASSLFGAAGRSSYNEQFF